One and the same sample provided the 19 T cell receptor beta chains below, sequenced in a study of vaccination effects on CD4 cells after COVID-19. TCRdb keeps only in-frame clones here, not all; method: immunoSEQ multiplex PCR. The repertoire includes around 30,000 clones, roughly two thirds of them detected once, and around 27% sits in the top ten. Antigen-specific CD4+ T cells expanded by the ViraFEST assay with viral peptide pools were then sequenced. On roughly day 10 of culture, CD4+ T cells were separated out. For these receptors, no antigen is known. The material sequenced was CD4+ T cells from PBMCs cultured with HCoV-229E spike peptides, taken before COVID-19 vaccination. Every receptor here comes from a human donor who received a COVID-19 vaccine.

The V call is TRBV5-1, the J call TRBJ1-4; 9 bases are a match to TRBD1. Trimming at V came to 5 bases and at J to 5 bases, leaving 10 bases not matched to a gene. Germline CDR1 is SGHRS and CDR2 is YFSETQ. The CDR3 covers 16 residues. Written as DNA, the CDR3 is TGCGCCAGCAGAAACAACCCCGGGACAGGGAATGAAAAACTGTTTTTT. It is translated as CASRNNPGTGNEKLFF.

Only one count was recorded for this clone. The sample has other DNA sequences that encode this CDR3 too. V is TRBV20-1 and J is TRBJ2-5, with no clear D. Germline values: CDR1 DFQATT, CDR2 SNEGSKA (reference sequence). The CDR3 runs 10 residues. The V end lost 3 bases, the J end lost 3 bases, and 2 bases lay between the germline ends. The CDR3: CSAREETQYF. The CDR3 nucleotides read TGCAGTGCTAGGGAAGAGACCCAGTACTTC.

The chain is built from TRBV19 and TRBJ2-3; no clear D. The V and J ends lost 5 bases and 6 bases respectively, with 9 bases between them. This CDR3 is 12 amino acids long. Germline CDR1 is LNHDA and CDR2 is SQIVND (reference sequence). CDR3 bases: TGTGCCAGTAGTGCCCGTAGGGATACGCAGTATTTT. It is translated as CASSARRDTQYF.

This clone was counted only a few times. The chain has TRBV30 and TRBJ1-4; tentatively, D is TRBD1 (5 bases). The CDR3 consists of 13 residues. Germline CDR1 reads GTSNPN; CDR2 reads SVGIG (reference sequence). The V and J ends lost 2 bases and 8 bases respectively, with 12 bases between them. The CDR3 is CAWSLGTGEKLFF. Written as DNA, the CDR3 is TGTGCCTGGAGTCTAGGGACGGGGGAAAAACTGTTTTTT.

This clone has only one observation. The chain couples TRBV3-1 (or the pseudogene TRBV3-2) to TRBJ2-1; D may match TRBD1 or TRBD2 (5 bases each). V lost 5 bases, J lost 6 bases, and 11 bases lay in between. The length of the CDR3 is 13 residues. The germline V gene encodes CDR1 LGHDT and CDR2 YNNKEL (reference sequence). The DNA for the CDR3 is TGTGCCAGCAGCTACCGGGGCCTCAATGAGCAGTTCTTC. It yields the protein CASSYRGLNEQFF.

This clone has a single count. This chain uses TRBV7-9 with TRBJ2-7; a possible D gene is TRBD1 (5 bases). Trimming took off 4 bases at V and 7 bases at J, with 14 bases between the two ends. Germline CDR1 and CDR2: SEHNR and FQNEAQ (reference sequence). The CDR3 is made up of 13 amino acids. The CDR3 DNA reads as TGTGCCAGCAGCTCCCCGTCAGGGCAGGAGCAGTACTTC. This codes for CASSSPSGQEQYF.

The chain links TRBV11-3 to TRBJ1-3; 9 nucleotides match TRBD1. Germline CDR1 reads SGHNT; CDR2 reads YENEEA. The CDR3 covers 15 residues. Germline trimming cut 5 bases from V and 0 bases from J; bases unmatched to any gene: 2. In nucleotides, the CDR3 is TGTGCCAGCAGCGCGGACAGGGGCTCTGGAAACACCATATATTTT. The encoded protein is CASSADRGSGNTIYF.

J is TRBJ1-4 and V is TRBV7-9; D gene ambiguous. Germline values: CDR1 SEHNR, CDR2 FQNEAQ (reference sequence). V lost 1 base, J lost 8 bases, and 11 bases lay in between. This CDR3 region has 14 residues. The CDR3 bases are TGTGCCAGCAGCTTAGTGGAGGGCGGGGAAAAACTGTTTTTT. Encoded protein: CASSLVEGGEKLFF.

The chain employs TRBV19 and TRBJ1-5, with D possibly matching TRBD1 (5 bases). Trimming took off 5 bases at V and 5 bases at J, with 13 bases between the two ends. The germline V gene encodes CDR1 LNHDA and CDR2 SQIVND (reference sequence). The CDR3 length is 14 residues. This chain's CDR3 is CASSADSSYQPQHF. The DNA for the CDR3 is TGTGCCAGTAGTGCTGACAGCTCCTATCAGCCCCAGCATTTT. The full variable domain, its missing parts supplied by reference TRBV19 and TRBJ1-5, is DGGITQSPKYLFRKEGQNVTLSCEQNLNHDAMYWYRQDPGQGLRLIYYSQIVNDFQKGDIAEGYSVSREKKESFPLTVTSAQKNPTAFYLCASSADSSYQPQHFGDGTRLSIL.

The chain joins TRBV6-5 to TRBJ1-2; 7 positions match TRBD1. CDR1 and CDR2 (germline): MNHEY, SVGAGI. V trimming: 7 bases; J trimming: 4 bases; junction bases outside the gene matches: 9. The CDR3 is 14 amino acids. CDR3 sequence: CASTMGGTAYGYTF. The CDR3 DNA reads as TGTGCCAGCACCATGGGCGGGACAGCCTATGGCTACACCTTC.

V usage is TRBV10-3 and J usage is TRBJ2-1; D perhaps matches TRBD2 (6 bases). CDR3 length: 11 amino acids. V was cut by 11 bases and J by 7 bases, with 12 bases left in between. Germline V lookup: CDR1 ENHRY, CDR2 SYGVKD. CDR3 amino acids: CAAGPRNEQFF. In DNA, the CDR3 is TGTGCCGCGGGACCGCGAAATGAGCAGTTCTTC.

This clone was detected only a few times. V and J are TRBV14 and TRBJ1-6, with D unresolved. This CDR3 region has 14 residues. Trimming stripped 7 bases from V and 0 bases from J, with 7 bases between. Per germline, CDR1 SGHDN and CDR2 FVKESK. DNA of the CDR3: TGTGCCAGCACACTAGGCTCCTATAATTCACCCCTCCACTTT. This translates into CASTLGSYNSPLHF.

CDR3 in DNA: TGCGCCAGCAGCCGCCTCCTGCGGGGGACAGGGGGAAATGAGCAGTTCTTC. It specifies CASSRLLRGTGGNEQFF. The chain links TRBV4-1 to TRBJ2-1, with 11 bases lining up with TRBD1. Looked up from germline, CDR1 is MGHRA and CDR2 is YSYEKL. There are 17 residues in the CDR3. J gave up 7 bases and V 4 bases, and 12 bases lay outside the gene matches.

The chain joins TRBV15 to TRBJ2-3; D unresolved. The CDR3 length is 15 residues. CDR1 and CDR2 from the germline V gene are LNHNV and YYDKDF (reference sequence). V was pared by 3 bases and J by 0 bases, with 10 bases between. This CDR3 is CATSRVQSSTDTQYF. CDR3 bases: TGTGCCACCAGCAGGGTCCAATCTAGCACAGATACGCAGTATTTT.

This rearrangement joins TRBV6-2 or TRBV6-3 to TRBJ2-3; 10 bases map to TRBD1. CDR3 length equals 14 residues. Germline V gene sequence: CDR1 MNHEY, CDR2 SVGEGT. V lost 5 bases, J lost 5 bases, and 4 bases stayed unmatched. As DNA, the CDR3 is TGTGCCAGCAGTCTGACAGGGGGCAAAGATACGCAGTATTTT. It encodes CASSLTGGKDTQYF.

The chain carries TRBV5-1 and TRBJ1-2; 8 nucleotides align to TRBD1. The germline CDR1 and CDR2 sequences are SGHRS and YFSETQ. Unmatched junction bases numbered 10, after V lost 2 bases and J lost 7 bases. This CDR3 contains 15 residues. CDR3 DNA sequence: TGCGCCAGCAGCTTAAGTCCAGGGGGCGACGTTGGCTACACCTTC. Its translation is CASSLSPGGDVGYTF. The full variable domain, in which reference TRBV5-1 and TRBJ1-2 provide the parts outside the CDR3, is KAGVTQTPRYLIKTRGQQVTLSCSPISGHRSVSWYQQTPGQGLQFLFEYFSETQRNKGNFPGRFSGRQFSNSRSEMNVSTLELGDSALYLCASSLSPGGDVGYTFGSGTRLTVV.

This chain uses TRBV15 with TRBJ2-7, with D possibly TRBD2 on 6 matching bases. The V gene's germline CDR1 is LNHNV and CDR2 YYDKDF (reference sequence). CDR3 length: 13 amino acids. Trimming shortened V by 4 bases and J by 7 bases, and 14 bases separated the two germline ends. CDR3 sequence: CATSTRTISEQYF. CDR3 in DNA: TGTGCCACCAGCACACGGACTATCTCTGAGCAGTACTTC.

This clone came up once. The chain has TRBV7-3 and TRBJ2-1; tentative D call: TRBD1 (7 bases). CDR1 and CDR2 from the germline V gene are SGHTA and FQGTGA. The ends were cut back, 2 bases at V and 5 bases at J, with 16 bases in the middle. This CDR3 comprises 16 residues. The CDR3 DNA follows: TGTGCCAGCAGCTTAGGAGGGGGCAAGGCCCACAATGAGCAGTTCTTC. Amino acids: CASSLGGGKAHNEQFF. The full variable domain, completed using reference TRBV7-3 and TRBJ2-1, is GAGVSQTPSNKVTEKGKYVELRCDPISGHTALYWYRQSLGQGPEFLIYFQGTGAADDSGLPNDRFFAVRPEGSVSTLKIQRTERGDSAVYLCASSLGGGKAHNEQFFGPGTRLTVL.

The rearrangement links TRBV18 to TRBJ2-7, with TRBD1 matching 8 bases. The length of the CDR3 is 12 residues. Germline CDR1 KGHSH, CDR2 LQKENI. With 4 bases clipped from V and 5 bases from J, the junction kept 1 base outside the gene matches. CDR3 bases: TGTGCCAGCTCACTACAGGGGGACGAGCAGTACTTC. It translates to CASSLQGDEQYF.